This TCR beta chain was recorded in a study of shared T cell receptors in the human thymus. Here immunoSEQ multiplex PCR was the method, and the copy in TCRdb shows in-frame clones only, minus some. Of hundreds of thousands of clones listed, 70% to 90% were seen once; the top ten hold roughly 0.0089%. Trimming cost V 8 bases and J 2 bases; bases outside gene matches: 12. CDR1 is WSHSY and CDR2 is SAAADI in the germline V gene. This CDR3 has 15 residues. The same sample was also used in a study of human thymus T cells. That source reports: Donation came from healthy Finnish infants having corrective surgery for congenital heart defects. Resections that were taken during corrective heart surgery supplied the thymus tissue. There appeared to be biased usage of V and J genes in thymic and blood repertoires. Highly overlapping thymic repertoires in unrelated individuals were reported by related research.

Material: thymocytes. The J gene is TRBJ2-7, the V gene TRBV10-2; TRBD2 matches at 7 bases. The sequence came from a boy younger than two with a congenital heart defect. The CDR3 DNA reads TGCGCCAGCGCAACTAAACTAGCGTGGGCCTACGAGCAGTACTTC. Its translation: CASATKLAWAYEQYF.